This T cell receptor (beta chain) was captured by sequencing in a study of beta chain features in type 1 diabetes. Looking at the study overall: In all, approximately 100,000,000 sorted cells from all samples were analyzed.

J was trimmed by 7 bases and V by 6 bases; bases with no gene match: 10. CDR3 size: 14 residues. From germline, CDR1 is SGHRS and CDR2 YFSETQ. The isolated RNA, all of it, was reverse transcribed, so expressed TCRB transcripts were what got sequenced. Each sample of naive, central memory or regulatory T cells had, on average, about 3.6 million reads. The repertoire was sequenced with immunoSEQ multiplex PCR; TCRdb's copy has only in-frame clones and lacks some. The sample has approximately 380,000 clones, about 15% seen once; the top ten hold under 0.02%. V gene TRBV5-1 combines with J gene TRBJ1-1; 9 bases align to TRBD1. The sequence came from a woman aged 18-30 years in good health. Sequencing was carried out using naive CD4+ T cells from blood. In nucleotides, the CDR3 is TGCGCCAGCAACATTGGTACAGGGGGCATTGAAGCTTTCTTT. Translated, it gives CASNIGTGGIEAFF. The full variable domain, with the rest looked up from reference TRBV5-1 and TRBJ1-1, is KAGVTQTPRYLIKTRGQQVTLSCSPISGHRSVSWYQQTPGQGLQFLFEYFSETQRNKGNFPGRFSGRQFSNSRSEMNVSTLELGDSALYLCASNIGTGGIEAFFGQGTRLTVV.